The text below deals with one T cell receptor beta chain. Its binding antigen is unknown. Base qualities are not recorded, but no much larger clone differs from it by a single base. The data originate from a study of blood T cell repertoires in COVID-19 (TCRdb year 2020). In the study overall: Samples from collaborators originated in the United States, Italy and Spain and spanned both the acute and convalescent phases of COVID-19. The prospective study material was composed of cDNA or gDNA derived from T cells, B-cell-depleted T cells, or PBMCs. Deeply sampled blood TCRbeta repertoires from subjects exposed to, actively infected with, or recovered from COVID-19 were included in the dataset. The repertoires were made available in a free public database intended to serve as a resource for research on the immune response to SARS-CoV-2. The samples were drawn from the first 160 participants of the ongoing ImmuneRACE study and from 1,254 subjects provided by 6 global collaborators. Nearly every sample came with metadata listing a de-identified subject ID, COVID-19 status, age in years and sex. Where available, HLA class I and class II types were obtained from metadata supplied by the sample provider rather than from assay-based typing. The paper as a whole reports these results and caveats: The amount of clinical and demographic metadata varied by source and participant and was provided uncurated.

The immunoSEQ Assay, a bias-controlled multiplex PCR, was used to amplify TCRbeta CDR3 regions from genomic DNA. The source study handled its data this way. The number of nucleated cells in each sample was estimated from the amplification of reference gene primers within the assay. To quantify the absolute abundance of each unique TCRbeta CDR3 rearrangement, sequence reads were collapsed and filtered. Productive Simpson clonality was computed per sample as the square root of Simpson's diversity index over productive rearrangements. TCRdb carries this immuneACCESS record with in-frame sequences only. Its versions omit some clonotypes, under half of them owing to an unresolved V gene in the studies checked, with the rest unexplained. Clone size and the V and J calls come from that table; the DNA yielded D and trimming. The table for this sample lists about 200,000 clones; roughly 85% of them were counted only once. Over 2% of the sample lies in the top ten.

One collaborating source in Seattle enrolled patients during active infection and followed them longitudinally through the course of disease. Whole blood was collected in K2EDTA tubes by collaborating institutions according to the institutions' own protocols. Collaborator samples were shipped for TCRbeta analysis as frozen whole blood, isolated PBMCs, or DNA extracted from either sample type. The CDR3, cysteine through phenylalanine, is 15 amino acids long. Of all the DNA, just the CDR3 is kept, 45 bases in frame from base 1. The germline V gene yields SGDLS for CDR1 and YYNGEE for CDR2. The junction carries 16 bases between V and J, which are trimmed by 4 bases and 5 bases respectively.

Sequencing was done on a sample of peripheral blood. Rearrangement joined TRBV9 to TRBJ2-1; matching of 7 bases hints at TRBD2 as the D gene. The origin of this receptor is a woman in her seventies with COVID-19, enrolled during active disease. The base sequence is TGTGCCAGCAGCCAGCCGGGGGGCAGAGACAATGAGCAGTTCTTC. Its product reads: CASSQPGGRDNEQFF.